Listed below are T cell receptor beta chains from one sample, sequenced in a study of CD8 T cells in ankylosing spondylitis. TCRdb passed the 5' RACE reads through MiXCR, listing each CDR3 protein once. The data show 220,000 or so distinct CDR3 sequences, around 20% seen once. The specimen was blood, either unsorted or a sorted T cell fraction (not recorded which). The receptors here all came from a male donor with ankylosing spondylitis. The CDR3 runs from the conserved cysteine through the conserved F or W. Fields, in order: J gene, V gene, clone size, CDR3 protein. Size tells how often a clone was seen (once, few, many) or the class of an expanded clone, and some rows leave it out.

TRBJ2-3	TRBV27	NA	CASSLFMGTDTQYF
TRBJ2-7	TRBV20-1	many	CSAWTGGGEQYF
TRBJ2-7	TRBV7-9	few	CASSQISGTSSYEQYF
TRBJ2-1	TRBV20-1	few	CSARQGAYNEQFF
TRBJ1-1	TRBV29-1	few	CSAQGLENTEAFF
TRBJ2-3	TRBV7-2	NA	CASSLPETSGEGSDTQYF
TRBJ2-7	TRBV4-1	few	CASSQGGYSYEQYF
TRBJ2-7	TRBV20-1	few	CSGARGTYEQYF
TRBJ2-1	TRBV29-1	few	CSAIDRGYSYNEQFF
TRBJ2-2	TRBV4-3	NA	CASSQDVDPSNTGELFF
TRBJ2-5	TRBV12-3/TRBV12-4	few	CASSFPAGVGETQYF
TRBJ2-1	TRBV4-2	NA	CASSQKERGGGYNEQFF
TRBJ1-2	TRBV5-6	NA	CASSYRQGKFYGYTF
TRBJ2-1	TRBV13	few	CASSSLAGNGNEQFF
TRBJ2-1	TRBV27	few	CASSLLGGAIDEQFF
TRBJ1-6	TRBV2	few	CASSDSNSPLHF
TRBJ2-7	TRBV10-2	NA	CASGPTYEQYF
TRBJ2-7	TRBV4-3	NA	CASSQEYRYEQYF